The clone carrying this T cell receptor beta chain was seen many times. As it was prepared, the TCRbeta library received unique molecular identifiers. A single record per CDR3 protein comes from TCRdb applying MiXCR to the PCR reads. This sample carries 200,000 to 300,000 distinct CDR3 sequences, 12% of them seen once, and the ten largest clones take around 2.5%. These data belong to a study of T-cell reconstitution after alpha-beta-depleted transplantation in children. Germline CDR1 MNHEY, CDR2 SVGEGT. V trimming: 5 bases; J trimming: 3 bases; junction bases outside the gene matches: 9. The CDR3 loop spans 16 amino acids.

The chain couples TRBV6-2 or TRBV6-3 to TRBJ2-3; TRBD2 matches 9 bases. This sample comprised PBMCs from the stem cell graft donor, obtained from the stem cell graft. This TCR derives from a human donor who donated a stem cell graft to a child with acute lymphoblastic leukemia. CDR3 residues: CASSASGSGGTDTQYF. DNA of the CDR3: TGTGCCAGCAGTGCTTCGGGTAGCGGGGGAACAGATACGCAGTATTTT.